These T cell receptor beta chains were read from a single sample in a study of CD8+CD57+ T cells in acquired aplastic anemia. TCRdb independently ran MiXCR on the reads; one entry per CDR3 protein. The repertoire holds 75,000 to 80,000 distinct CDR3 sequences, with approximately 70% as singletons. Sequencing used sorted CD4+, CD8+, or CD8+CD57+ T cells (not recorded which) from PBMCs. These receptors were collected from a human donor with aplastic anemia. CDR3s include the opening cysteine and the closing phenylalanine or tryptophan. D genes are given only for firm matches. Expanded clones get a size class; other rows say once, few or many, or leave the size out.

d_gene	v_gene	j_gene	abundance	CDR3nt	CDR3aa
.	TRBV7-3	TRBJ2-2	.	TGTGCCAGCAGACCAACTCTAGGGAACACCGGGGAGCTGTTTTTT	CASRPTLGNTGELFF
TRBD2	TRBV29-1	TRBJ2-7	few	TGCAGCGTGAGGGGACTAGAGGACGAGCAGTACTTC	CSVRGLEDEQYF
TRBD1	TRBV2	TRBJ2-7	.	TGTGCCAGCACCGGGACAGGGGGGACCTACGAGCAGTACTTC	CASTGTGGTYEQYF
.	TRBV5-1	TRBJ2-2	many	TGCGCCAGCAGCTTGGAGGACACCGGGGAGCTGTTTTTT	CASSLEDTGELFF
.	TRBV7-9	TRBJ2-5	.	TGTGCCAGCAGCTTAGGGTTACTTCGGCAAGAGACCCAGTACTTC	CASSLGLLRQETQYF
TRBD2	TRBV6-5	TRBJ2-1	.	TGTGCCAGCAGTTTGATAGCGGGGGGCTACAATGAGCAGTTCTTC	CASSLIAGGYNEQFF
TRBD1	TRBV6-2/TRBV6-3	TRBJ2-7	once	TGTGCCAGCAGCCGCGGGACAGGGGTTTACGAGCAGTACTTC	CASSRGTGVYEQYF
.	TRBV29-1	TRBJ1-1	.	TGCAGCGTTCCTAGGTGGGCAGGGGACACTGAAGCTTTCTTT	CSVPRWAGDTEAFF
TRBD1	TRBV24-1	TRBJ2-5	few	TGTGCCACCAGTGACCCCGGGACAGCTCAAGAGACCCAGTACTTC	CATSDPGTAQETQYF
.	TRBV5-4	TRBJ1-1	.	TGTGCCAGCAGCCGTACAAAGGGCACTGAAGCTTTCTTT	CASSRTKGTEAFF
.	TRBV19	TRBJ2-6	once	TGTGCCAGTAGTCTCTCAAGAAGAGGGGCCAACGTCCTGACTTTC	CASSLSRRGANVLTF
.	TRBV15	TRBJ1-5	.	TGTGCCACCAGCAGAGGTTGGTCGGAACAGCCCCAGCATTTT	CATSRGWSEQPQHF
.	TRBV13	TRBJ2-7	many	TGTGCCAGCAGCCGTAGTGACTTCAACGAGCAGTACTTC	CASSRSDFNEQYF
.	TRBV5-1	TRBJ2-7	.	TGCGCCAGCAGCTTGGTCGGGTATGACGAGCAGTACTTC	CASSLVGYDEQYF
TRBD2	TRBV11-1	TRBJ2-7	.	TGTGCCAGCAGCCCTCGTCCGGGACTAGCGGGGTCCTACGAGCAGTACTTC	CASSPRPGLAGSYEQYF
TRBD1	TRBV4-3	TRBJ2-7	few	TGCGCCAGCAGCCAGTGGACAGGGGGCGCATACGAGCAGTACTTC	CASSQWTGGAYEQYF
TRBD1	TRBV2	TRBJ1-3	.	TGTGCCAGCAGTGTTGGGACAGGGGTTGGAAACACCATATATTTT	CASSVGTGVGNTIYF
.	TRBV7-2	TRBJ2-3	few	TGTGCCAGCAGCTTACCTGACTTGGCGGATACGCAGTATTTT	CASSLPDLADTQYF
TRBD1	TRBV14	TRBJ2-7	.	TGTGCCAGTAGGGCCGGGACAGGGGACTACGAGCAGTACTTC	CASRAGTGDYEQYF
.	TRBV7-9	TRBJ1-2	.	TGTGCCAGCAGCTTATGGAGGGGGGGGAACTATGGCTACACCTTC	CASSLWRGGNYGYTF
.	TRBV12-3/TRBV12-4	TRBJ2-2	.	TGTGCCAGTCGAGGGGGGGCCGGGGAGCTGTTTTTT	CASRGGAGELFF
.	TRBV10-3	TRBJ2-6	.	TGTGCCATCAGTGCCGAGAGCGCCTACGTCCTGACTTTC	CAISAESAYVLTF
.	TRBV2	TRBJ1-1	.	TGTGCCAGCAGTGAGATGAACACTGAAGCTTTCTTT	CASSEMNTEAFF
.	TRBV7-6	TRBJ2-7	many	TGTGCCAGCGCCCCGGCCCCCCCCTACGAGCAGTACTTC	CASAPAPPYEQYF
TRBD2	TRBV7-2	TRBJ2-1	.	TGTGCCAGCAGCTTAGCGGTCGCTAGCGGGTCCTACAATGAGCAGTTCTTC	CASSLAVASGSYNEQFF
.	TRBV6-5	TRBJ1-1	.	TGTGCCAGCAGTTACTGGGACAAGGACACTGAAGCTTTCTTT	CASSYWDKDTEAFF
.	TRBV11-1	TRBJ2-6	few	TGTGCCAGCAGCGCCAGGGCGGCTTTCTCTGGGGCCAACGTCCTGACTTTC	CASSARAAFSGANVLTF
.	TRBV19	TRBJ1-6	.	TGTGCCAGTAACTCGGAAAGAGGATGGAATTCACCCCTCCACTTT	CASNSERGWNSPLHF
TRBD1	TRBV5-1	TRBJ2-2	.	TGCGCCAGCAGCGAAAGGACAGGGGCCGGGGAGCTGTTTTTT	CASSERTGAGELFF
TRBD2	TRBV2	TRBJ2-5	few	TGCGCTTATAAGGCGGGAGGGCTTGAGACCCAGTACTTC	CAYKAGGLETQYF
.	TRBV20-1	TRBJ1-6	.	TGCAGTGCTAACCCCTCGACAGTTAATTCACCCCTCCACTTT	CSANPSTVNSPLHF
TRBD1	TRBV10-3	TRBJ1-1	few	TGTGCCATCAGTGCTATACGTGGACAGGGGGAGGATACTGAAGCTTTCTTT	CAISAIRGQGEDTEAFF
TRBD1	TRBV20-1	TRBJ1-2	.	TGCAGTGCCGTGGGACAGACTTCTAACTATGGCTACACCTTC	CSAVGQTSNYGYTF
.	TRBV11-1	TRBJ2-4	.	TGTGCCAGCAGCTACCCGGGAACCAAAAACATTCAGTACTTC	CASSYPGTKNIQYF
.	TRBV25-1	TRBJ1-2	once	TGTGCCAGCAGTGAATGGGGCAGCTCGGAACATAACTATGGCTACACCTTC	CASSEWGSSEHNYGYTF
TRBD1	TRBV5-5	TRBJ1-1	.	TGCGCCAGCAGCTGGGGGACAGCGAACACTGAAGCTTTCTTT	CASSWGTANTEAFF
TRBD2	TRBV12-3/TRBV12-4	TRBJ2-2	.	TGTGCCAGCAGCCTCCTCGGACTAGCAATCGGGGAGCTGTTTTTT	CASSLLGLAIGELFF
.	TRBV10-3	TRBJ2-1	.	TGTGCCATCAGTGAACCCGGGGGCAGTTACAATGAGCAGTTCTTC	CAISEPGGSYNEQFF
.	TRBV7-8	TRBJ2-5	.	TGTGCCAGCAGCCCCGGTGGTGCAGAGACCCAGTACTTC	CASSPGGAETQYF
.	TRBV2	TRBJ2-5	few	TGTGCCAGCAGTGAACGCGAGACCCAGTACTTC	CASSERETQYF
TRBD1	TRBV10-3	TRBJ1-5	.	TGTGCCATCAGTGAGGGACAGGAGCACAATCAGCCCCAGCATTTT	CAISEGQEHNQPQHF
TRBD2	TRBV10-3	TRBJ2-2	.	TGTGCCATCAGTGGAAGCCCGGGACTAGCGGGCACCGGGGAGCTGTTTTTT	CAISGSPGLAGTGELFF
.	TRBV29-1	TRBJ1-1	many	TGCAGCGTTGAAACAGGAAGCACTGAAGCTTTCTTT	CSVETGSTEAFF
TRBD2	TRBV7-3	TRBJ2-7	once	TGTGCCAGCAGCTTAATGCGCGGGGGGGCCTTGGGCGGCTCCTACGAGCAGTACTTC	CASSLMRGGALGGSYEQYF
.	TRBV9	TRBJ1-5	.	TGTGCCAGCAGCGTAGGCCCGGGTACAAATCAGCCCCAGCATTTT	CASSVGPGTNQPQHF
.	TRBV15	TRBJ1-4	.	TGTGCCACCAGTCTACGTCGGGGACCGAATGAAAAACTGTTTTTT	CATSLRRGPNEKLFF
TRBD2	TRBV5-5	TRBJ2-7	.	TGTGCCAGCAGCTTCGGGGGGGTTCCCTACGAGCAGTACTTC	CASSFGGVPYEQYF
.	TRBV7-8	TRBJ1-5	.	TGTGCCAGCAGCTTAGGGGGGGGCAATCAGCCCCAGCATTTT	CASSLGGGNQPQHF
.	TRBV7-9	TRBJ2-5	.	TGTGCCAGCAGCGCAGGGGCCAGGGTTCCCTTGTGTCCTGACCAAGAGACCCAGTACTTC	CASSAGARVPLCPDQETQYF
TRBD2	TRBV20-1	TRBJ2-3	.	TGCAGTGCTAGAGATTTAGGAGCGGGAGTGGAGGATACGCAGTATTTT	CSARDLGAGVEDTQYF
TRBD1	TRBV7-7	TRBJ2-5	many	TGTGCTAGCAGCTTAGGGCAGGGGGCAAGGGAGACCCAGTACTTC	CASSLGQGARETQYF
TRBD2	TRBV11-2	TRBJ2-3	few	TGTGCCAGCAGCTTAGATCAGGGAGGGGATACGCAGTATTTT	CASSLDQGGDTQYF